What follows are 23 T cell receptor beta chains derived from one specimen sequenced in a study of T cell repertoires in cytomegalovirus infection (dated by TCRdb to the late 2010s). The treatment or condition label, as the study defines it: in vitro stimulation with specific CMV peptide epitopes to enrich CMV-specific T cells. Antigens of these TCRs are unknown. The sequencing machine was an Illumina HiSeq 1500. The raw public data were reprocessed by TCRdb itself: fastp quality trimming at Q25, MiXCR clonotype calling, in-frame beta chains only. Identical CDR3 protein sequences are pooled into one entry, listed with their most common genes and DNA. Recorded for this sample are roughly 860,000 distinct CDR3 sequences; 30% to 35% of them occurred a single time. The top ten constitute roughly 12% of the sample. Sequenced here: cultured CD8+ T cells from PBMCs, sampled from culture after CMV antigen stimulation. These receptors were collected from a human donor in good health (CMV status not recorded). Some clones in this sample may be carry-over from other donors' samples.

The chain links TRBV7-9 to TRBJ1-2, with 7 bases fitting TRBD1. After removal of 5 bases from V and 4 bases from J, the junction contained 7 bases not matched to a gene. CDR1 and CDR2 from the germline V gene are SEHNR and FQNEAQ (reference sequence). This CDR3 contains 14 residues. This CDR3 is CASSLTGDPYGYTF. The DNA for the CDR3 is TGTGCCAGCAGCCTCACAGGGGACCCCTATGGCTACACCTTC.

This clonotype was detected ten times or more. This chain uses TRBV7-2 with TRBJ2-7; TRBD2 might be the D (5 bases). Germline V gives CDR1 SGHTA, CDR2 FQGNSA. The CDR3 length is 12 residues. With 2 bases removed from V and 5 bases from J, the gap between germline ends came to 7 bases. CDR3 sequence: CASSLTGNEQYF. The DNA for the CDR3 is TGTGCCAGCAGCTTAACGGGAAACGAGCAGTACTTC.

The chain recombines TRBV10-2 with TRBJ2-7, with TRBD2 identical over 13 bases. Germline V lookup: CDR1 WSHSY, CDR2 SAAADI. V lost 5 bases and J lost 0; bases outside the gene matches: 7. The CDR3 runs 17 residues. CDR3 DNA sequence: TGCGCCAGCAGTCTTACTAGCGGGGGGGGGAGCTCCTACGAGCAGTACTTC. This sequence encodes CASSLTSGGGSSYEQYF.

The chain has TRBV6-1 and TRBJ2-1; a weak D match, TRBD2 (5 bases). The CDR3 consists of 16 residues. In germline, CDR1 is MNHNS, CDR2 SASEGT. The V and J ends lost 2 bases and 3 bases respectively, with 14 bases between them. This chain's CDR3 is CASSEPQERYYNEQFF. The CDR3 DNA is TGTGCCAGCAGTGAACCTCAGGAGCGGTACTACAATGAGCAGTTCTTC.

This clonotype was counted between two and nine times. The chain combines TRBV14 with TRBJ1-1; D may be TRBD1 (6 bases). There are 16 residues in the CDR3. Trimming cost V 4 bases and J 1 base, with 16 bases left between them. Germline CDR1 reads SGHDN; CDR2 reads FVKESK. The CDR3 loop is CASSPNRVLGNTEAFF. In nucleotides, the CDR3 is TGTGCCAGCAGCCCCAACAGGGTGCTGGGGAACACTGAAGCTTTCTTT.

This chain joins TRBV7-4 and TRBJ2-5; D is ambiguous. Germline V gene lookup returns CDR1 SGHVT and CDR2 SQSDAQ. V lost 5 bases and J 0 bases, leaving 10 bases between the germline ends. The CDR3 covers 14 residues. The CDR3 DNA reads TGTGCCAGCAGCGGACGCCGTTACCAAGAGACCCAGTACTTC. Translation: CASSGRRYQETQYF.

The chain couples TRBV2 to TRBJ2-1; the match to TRBD2 covers 9 bases. The ends lost 4 bases at V and 4 bases at J; junction bases unmatched: 11. Germline CDR1 reads SNHLY; CDR2 reads FYNNEI. The CDR3 consists of 17 residues. CDR3 protein: CASSALAGAAAYNEQFF. The CDR3 DNA is TGTGCCAGCAGTGCGTTAGCGGGGGCGGCAGCTTACAATGAGCAGTTCTTC. The full variable domain, rest sourced from reference TRBV2 and TRBJ2-1, is EPEVTQTPSHQVTQMGQEVILRCVPISNHLYFYWYRQILGQKVEFLVSFYNNEISEKSEIFDDQFSVERPDGSNFTLKIRSTKLEDSAMYFCASSALAGAAAYNEQFFGPGTRLTVL.

The chain carries TRBV11-2 and TRBJ2-7; D might be TRBD1 (6 bases). The CDR3 runs to 14 residues. The germline CDR1 and CDR2 sequences are SGHAT and FQNNGV. V shed 7 bases and J shed 6 bases, with 19 bases lying between them. The CDR3 nucleotides read TGTGCCAGCACCCTAGGGGGATCCGGCCGCGAGCAGTACTTC. Protein product: CASTLGGSGREQYF.

This clonotype was counted at least ten times. The chain carries TRBV6-5 and TRBJ2-1; D not resolved. The CDR3 has 15 amino acids. Per germline, CDR1 MNHEY and CDR2 SVGAGI. Deletions cut 0 bases from V and 8 bases from J, with 14 bases between. In DNA form, the CDR3 reads TGTGCCAGCAGTTACTCGACTGGGGTTATCGATGAGCAGTTCTTC. Encoded protein: CASSYSTGVIDEQFF.

The V and J genes are TRBV3-1 and TRBJ2-7; possibly TRBD1 for D (6 bases). The CDR3 loop spans 13 amino acids. Germline V lookup: CDR1 LGHDT, CDR2 YNNKEL (reference sequence). V was cut by 7 bases and J by 6 bases, with 16 bases left in between. CDR3 sequence: CASTNTGFGEQYF. The CDR3 region has the DNA TGTGCCAGCACTAACACAGGGTTTGGCGAGCAGTACTTC.

This clonotype occurred a few times. This rearrangement joins TRBV14 to TRBJ2-7; 10 nucleotides line up with TRBD1. V trimming: 3 bases; J trimming: 3 bases; junction bases outside the gene matches: 8. CDR1 SGHDN and CDR2 FVKESK come from the germline V gene. The CDR3 has 16 residues. The CDR3 sequence is CASSQEAGTGVYEQYF. Written as DNA, the CDR3 is TGTGCCAGCAGCCAGGAAGCCGGGACAGGGGTCTACGAGCAGTACTTC.

This chain connects TRBV6-6 to TRBJ2-5, with TRBD2 matching 12 bases. With V trimmed by 2 bases and J by 5 bases, 12 bases remained unmatched. This CDR3 is built from 18 residues. The germline CDR1 and CDR2 sequences are MNHNY and SVGAGI (reference sequence). This CDR3 reads CASSYIWASGGAWETQYF. The CDR3, as DNA: TGTGCCAGCAGTTACATCTGGGCTAGCGGGGGGGCGTGGGAGACCCAGTACTTC.

The V gene is TRBV10-2, the J gene TRBJ2-7, with D possibly called TRBD1 or TRBD2 (5 bases each). CDR3 length: 11 amino acids. Trimming pared 8 bases from V and 6 bases from J, leaving 11 bases between. CDR1 is WSHSY, CDR2 SAAADI, per germline. The CDR3: CASLSGGEQYV. The CDR3 DNA follows: TGCGCCAGCCTTTCTGGGGGCGAGCAGTACGTC.

The rearrangement joins TRBV2 to TRBJ2-1; 7 nucleotides align to TRBD1. The CDR3 runs to 12 residues. Unmatched junction bases numbered 4, after V lost 3 bases and J lost 11 bases. CDR1 and CDR2 (germline): SNHLY, FYNNEI. For the CDR3, the DNA is TGTGCCAGCAGTGATAACAGGGGACAGCAGTTCTTC. Amino acid sequence: CASSDNRGQQFF.

The chain joins TRBV20-1 to TRBJ2-1; a weak D match, TRBD1 (5 bases). Trimming took off 6 bases at V and 5 bases at J, with 14 bases between the two ends. This CDR3 is 13 amino acids long. Germline CDR1 is DFQATT and CDR2 is SNEGSKA (reference sequence). The CDR3 loop is CSATMGLDNEQFF. For the CDR3, the DNA is TGCAGTGCGACAATGGGGCTAGACAATGAGCAGTTCTTC.

This sequence joins TRBV6-6 and TRBJ1-1; D gene ambiguous. The CDR3 extends over 13 amino acids. Germline V gene data show CDR1 as MNHNY and CDR2 as SVGAGI (reference sequence). CDR3 nucleotide sequence: TGTGCTCACAAGGAGGAGGGAATTACTGAAGCTTTCTTT. Protein product: CAHKEEGITEAFF.

This clonotype was observed a few times. CDR3 in DNA: TGTGCCAGCAGCTTATGGACGGGTAGCAATCAGCCCCAGCATTTT. It is translated as CASSLWTGSNQPQHF. The chain uses TRBV7-6 and TRBJ1-5; D not certain. V was pared by 2 bases and J by 0 bases, with 8 bases between. Germline V CDR1 and CDR2: SGHVS, FNYEAQ. CDR3 length: 15 amino acids.

This clonotype was seen more than once but under ten times. This chain uses TRBV6-1 with TRBJ2-2; the D gene is possibly TRBD2 (5 bases). CDR3 length: 18 amino acids. The V and J ends lost 7 bases and 0 bases respectively, with 21 bases between them. In germline, CDR1 is MNHNS, CDR2 SASEGT. CDR3 nucleotides: TGTGCCAGCAACGTCGGACTTTGGACCGTCGCGAACACCGGGGAGCTGTTTTTT. It yields the protein CASNVGLWTVANTGELFF.

The rearrangement uses TRBV19 and TRBJ2-3; unclear D gene. V was cut by 5 bases and J by 2 bases, with 11 bases left in between. This CDR3 region has 14 residues. Germline V gene lookup returns CDR1 LNHDA and CDR2 SQIVND (reference sequence). CDR3 in DNA: TGTGCCAGTAGTCCCGGCCGGTACACAGATACGCAGTATTTT. Translating it yields CASSPGRYTDTQYF.

CDR3 sequence (DNA): TGCGCCAGCAGCCGCCGTCAGGAGGGGGACAATGAGCAGTTCTTC. Translating it yields CASSRRQEGDNEQFF. The V gene is TRBV4-1, the J gene TRBJ2-1; D could derive from TRBD1 or TRBD2 (6 bases each). The length of the CDR3 is 15 residues. CDR1 and CDR2 (germline): MGHRA, YSYEKL. Trimming took off 4 bases at V and 5 bases at J, with 15 bases between the two ends.

The genes are TRBV7-8 and TRBJ1-2, with 9 bases matching TRBD1. Germline CDR1 reads SGHVS; CDR2 reads FQNEAQ. Trimming took 5 bases from V and 4 from J; bases not matched to a gene: 11. This CDR3 has 16 amino acids. The CDR3 spells CASSTVPGQGLYGYTF. The CDR3 DNA reads as TGTGCCAGCAGCACTGTTCCGGGACAGGGACTCTATGGCTACACCTTC.

This rearrangement joins TRBV19 to TRBJ2-3; 7 bases fit TRBD2. There are 14 residues in the CDR3. Germline V gene lookup returns CDR1 LNHDA and CDR2 SQIVND (reference sequence). V gave up 11 bases and J gave up 2 bases; unmatched junction bases: 10. The CDR3 region has the DNA TGTGCCTCTAACGGGGGGACGATCACAGATACGCAGTATTTT. It specifies CASNGGTITDTQYF. Full variable domain (rest looked up from reference TRBV19 and TRBJ2-3): DGGITQSPKYLFRKEGQNVTLSCEQNLNHDAMYWYRQDPGQGLRLIYYSQIVNDFQKGDIAEGYSVSREKKESFPLTVTSAQKNPTAFYLCASNGGTITDTQYFGPGTRLTVL.

This clonotype was seen ten or more times. The CDR3 DNA reads TGTGCCAGCAGCTGGGGACCCTACGAGCAGTACTTC. It yields the protein CASSWGPYEQYF. The chain couples TRBV7-2 to TRBJ2-7; D is tentatively TRBD1 or TRBD2 (5 bases each). Germline V gene sequence: CDR1 SGHTA, CDR2 FQGNSA. Trimming cost V 4 bases and J 2 bases, with 6 bases left between them. The CDR3 has 12 amino acids. Complete variable domain (other parts from reference TRBV7-2 and TRBJ2-7): GAGVSQSPSNKVTEKGKDVELRCDPISGHTALYWYRQSLGQGLEFLIYFQGNSAPDKSGLPSDRFSAERTGGSVSTLTIQRTQQEDSAVYLCASSWGPYEQYFGPGTRLTVT.